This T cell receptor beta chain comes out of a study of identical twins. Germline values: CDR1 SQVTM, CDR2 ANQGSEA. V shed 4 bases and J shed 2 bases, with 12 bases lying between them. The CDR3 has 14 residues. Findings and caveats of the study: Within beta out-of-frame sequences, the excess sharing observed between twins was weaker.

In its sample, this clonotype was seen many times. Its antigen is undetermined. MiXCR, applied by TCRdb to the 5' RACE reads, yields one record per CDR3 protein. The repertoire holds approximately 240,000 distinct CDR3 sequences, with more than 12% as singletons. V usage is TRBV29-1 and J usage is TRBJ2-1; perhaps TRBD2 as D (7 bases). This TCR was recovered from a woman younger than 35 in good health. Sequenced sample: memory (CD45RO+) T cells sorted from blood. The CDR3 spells CSVVGGGTYNEQFF. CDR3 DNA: TGCAGCGTTGTAGGGGGGGGGACCTACAATGAGCAGTTCTTC.